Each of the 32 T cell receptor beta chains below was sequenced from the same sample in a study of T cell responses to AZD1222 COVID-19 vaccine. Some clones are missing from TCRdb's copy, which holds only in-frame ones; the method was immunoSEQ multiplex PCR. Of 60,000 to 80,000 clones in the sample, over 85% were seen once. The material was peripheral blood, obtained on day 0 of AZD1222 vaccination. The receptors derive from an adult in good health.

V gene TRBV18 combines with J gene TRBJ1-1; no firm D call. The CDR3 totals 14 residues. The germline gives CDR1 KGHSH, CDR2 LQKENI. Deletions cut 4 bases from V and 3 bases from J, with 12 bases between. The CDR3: CASSLSRRDTEAFF. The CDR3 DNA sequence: TGTGCCAGCTCACTATCCCGGAGGGACACTGAAGCTTTCTTT. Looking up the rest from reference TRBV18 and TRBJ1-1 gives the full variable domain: NAGVMQNPRHLVRRRGQEARLRCSPMKGHSHVYWYRQLPEEGLKFMVYLQKENIIDESGMPKERFSAEFPKEGPSILRIQQVVRGDSAAYFCASSLSRRDTEAFFGQGTRLTVV.

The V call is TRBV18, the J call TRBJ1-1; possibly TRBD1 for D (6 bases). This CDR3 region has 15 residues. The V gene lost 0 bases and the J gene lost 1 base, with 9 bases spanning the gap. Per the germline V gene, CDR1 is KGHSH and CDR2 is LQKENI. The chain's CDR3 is CASSPPTGENTEAFF. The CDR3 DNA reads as TGTGCCAGCTCACCACCGACAGGCGAGAACACTGAAGCTTTCTTT.

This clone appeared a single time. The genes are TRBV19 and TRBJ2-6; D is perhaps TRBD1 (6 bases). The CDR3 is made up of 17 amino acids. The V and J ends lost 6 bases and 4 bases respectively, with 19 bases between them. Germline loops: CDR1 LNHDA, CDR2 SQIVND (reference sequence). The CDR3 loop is CASRDRAPGVGANVLTF. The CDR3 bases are TGTGCCAGTAGGGACAGAGCCCCCGGTGTGGGGGCCAACGTCCTGACTTTC.

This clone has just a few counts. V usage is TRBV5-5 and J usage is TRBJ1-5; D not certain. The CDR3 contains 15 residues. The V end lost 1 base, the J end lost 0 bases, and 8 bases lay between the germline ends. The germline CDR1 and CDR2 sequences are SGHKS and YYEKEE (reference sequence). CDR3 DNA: TGTGCCAGCAGCTTGTGGGGAAATAGCAATCAGCCCCAGCATTTT. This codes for CASSLWGNSNQPQHF.

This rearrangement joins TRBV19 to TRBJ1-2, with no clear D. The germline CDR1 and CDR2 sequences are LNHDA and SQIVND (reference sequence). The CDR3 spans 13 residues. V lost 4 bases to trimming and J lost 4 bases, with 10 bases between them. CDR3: CASSKGFGYGYTF. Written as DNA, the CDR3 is TGTGCCAGTAGTAAAGGGTTCGGCTATGGCTACACCTTC.

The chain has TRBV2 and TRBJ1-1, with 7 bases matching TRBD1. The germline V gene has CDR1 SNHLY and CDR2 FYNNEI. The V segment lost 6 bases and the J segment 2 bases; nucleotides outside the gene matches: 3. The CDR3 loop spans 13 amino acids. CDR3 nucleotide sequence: TGTGCCAGCAGAGGGACAGAAAACACTGAAGCTTTCTTT. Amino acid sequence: CASRGTENTEAFF.

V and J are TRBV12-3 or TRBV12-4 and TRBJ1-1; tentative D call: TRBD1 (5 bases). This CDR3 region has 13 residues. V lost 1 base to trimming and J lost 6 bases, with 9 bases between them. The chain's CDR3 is CASSLDRYAEAFF. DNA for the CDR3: TGTGCCAGCAGTTTAGACAGGTACGCTGAAGCTTTCTTT.

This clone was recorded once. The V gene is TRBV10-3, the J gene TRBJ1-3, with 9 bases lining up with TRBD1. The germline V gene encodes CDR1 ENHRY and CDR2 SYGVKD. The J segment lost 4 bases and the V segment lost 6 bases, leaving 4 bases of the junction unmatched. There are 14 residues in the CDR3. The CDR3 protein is CAIRGTGTGNTIYF. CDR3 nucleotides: TGTGCCATCAGAGGGACAGGGACGGGAAACACCATATATTTT.

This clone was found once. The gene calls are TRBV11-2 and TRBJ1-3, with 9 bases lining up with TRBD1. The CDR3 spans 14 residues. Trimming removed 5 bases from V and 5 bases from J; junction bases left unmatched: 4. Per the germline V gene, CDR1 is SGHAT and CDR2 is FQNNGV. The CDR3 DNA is TGTGCCAGCAGCCCGGGACAGGGCCGAAACACCATATATTTT. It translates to CASSPGQGRNTIYF.

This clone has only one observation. The CDR3 DNA reads as TGTGCCAGCAGCCCCCAGGGGGGGCAGCCCCAGCATTTT. Amino acid sequence: CASSPQGGQPQHF. V usage is TRBV7-9 and J usage is TRBJ1-5; 7 bases agree with TRBD1. Germline trimming cut 5 bases from V and 7 bases from J; bases unmatched to any gene: 5. The CDR3 is 13 amino acids. Germline V gene data show CDR1 as SEHNR and CDR2 as FQNEAQ (reference sequence).

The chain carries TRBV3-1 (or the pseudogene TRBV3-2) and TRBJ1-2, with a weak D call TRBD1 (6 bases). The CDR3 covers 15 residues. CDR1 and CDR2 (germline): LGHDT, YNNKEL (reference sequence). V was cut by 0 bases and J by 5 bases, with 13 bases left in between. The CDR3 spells CASSQDRGARYGYTF. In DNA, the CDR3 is TGTGCCAGCAGCCAAGATCGGGGGGCACGGTATGGCTACACCTTC.

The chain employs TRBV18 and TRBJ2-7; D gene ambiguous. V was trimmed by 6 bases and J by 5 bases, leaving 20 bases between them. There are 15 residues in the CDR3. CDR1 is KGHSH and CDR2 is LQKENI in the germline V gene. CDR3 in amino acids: CASSITTNDGNEQYF. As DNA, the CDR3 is TGTGCCAGCTCCATCACCACTAATGATGGGAACGAGCAGTACTTC. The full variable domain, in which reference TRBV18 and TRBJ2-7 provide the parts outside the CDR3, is NAGVMQNPRHLVRRRGQEARLRCSPMKGHSHVYWYRQLPEEGLKFMVYLQKENIIDESGMPKERFSAEFPKEGPSILRIQQVVRGDSAAYFCASSITTNDGNEQYFGPGTRLTVT.

CDR3: CASSARQGQLEKLFF. The CDR3 DNA sequence: TGTGCCAGCAGTGCCCGACAGGGCCAGTTGGAAAAACTGTTTTTT. The genes are TRBV6-6 and TRBJ1-4; TRBD1 agrees at 7 bases. With 5 bases clipped from V and 8 bases from J, the junction kept 11 bases outside the gene matches. The CDR3 length is 15 residues. CDR1 and CDR2 (germline): MNHNY, SVGAGI (reference sequence).

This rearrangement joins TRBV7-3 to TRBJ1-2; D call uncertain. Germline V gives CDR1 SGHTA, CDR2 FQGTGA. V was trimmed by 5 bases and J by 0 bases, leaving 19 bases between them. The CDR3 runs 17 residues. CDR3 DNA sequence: TGTGCCAGCAGCAGCGACCGGCAGGAGCGGGCTAACTATGGCTACACCTTC. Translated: CASSSDRQERANYGYTF.

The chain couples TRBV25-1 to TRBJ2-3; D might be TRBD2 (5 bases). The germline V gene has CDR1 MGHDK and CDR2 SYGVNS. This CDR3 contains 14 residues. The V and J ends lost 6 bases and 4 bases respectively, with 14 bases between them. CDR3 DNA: TGTGCCAGCAGCCCCGGAGAGGGAGCAGATACGCAGTATTTT. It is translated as CASSPGEGADTQYF.

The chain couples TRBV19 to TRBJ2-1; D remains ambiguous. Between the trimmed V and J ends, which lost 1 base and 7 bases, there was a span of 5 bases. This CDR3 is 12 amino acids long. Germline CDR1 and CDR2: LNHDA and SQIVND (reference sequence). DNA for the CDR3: TGTGCCAGTAGTATAGGACAAAATGAGCAGTTCTTC. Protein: CASSIGQNEQFF.

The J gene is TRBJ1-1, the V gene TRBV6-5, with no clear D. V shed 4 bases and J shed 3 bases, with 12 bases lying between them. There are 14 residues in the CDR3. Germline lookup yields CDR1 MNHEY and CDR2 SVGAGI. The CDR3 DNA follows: TGTGCCAGCAGTTCCAAAGCACTATACACTGAAGCTTTCTTT. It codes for CASSSKALYTEAFF.

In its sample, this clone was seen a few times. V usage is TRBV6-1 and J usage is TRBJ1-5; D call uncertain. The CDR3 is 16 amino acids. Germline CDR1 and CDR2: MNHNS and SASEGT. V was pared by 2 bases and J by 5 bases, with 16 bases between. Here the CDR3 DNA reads TGTGCCAGCAGTGAACCTGGAGTAAGAGTGGATCAGCCCCAGCATTTT. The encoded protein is CASSEPGVRVDQPQHF.

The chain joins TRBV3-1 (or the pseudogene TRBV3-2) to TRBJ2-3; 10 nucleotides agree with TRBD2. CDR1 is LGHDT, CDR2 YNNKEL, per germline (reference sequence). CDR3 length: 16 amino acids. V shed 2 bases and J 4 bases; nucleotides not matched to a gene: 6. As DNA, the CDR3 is TGTGCCAGCAGCCAAAATAGCGGGGGGCGCGCAGATACGCAGTATTTT. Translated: CASSQNSGGRADTQYF.

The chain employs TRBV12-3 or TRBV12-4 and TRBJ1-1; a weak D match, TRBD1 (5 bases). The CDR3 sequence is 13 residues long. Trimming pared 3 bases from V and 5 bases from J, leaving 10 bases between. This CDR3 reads CASSFGQGTEAFF. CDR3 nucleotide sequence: TGTGCCAGCAGTTTCGGCCAGGGTACTGAAGCTTTCTTT.

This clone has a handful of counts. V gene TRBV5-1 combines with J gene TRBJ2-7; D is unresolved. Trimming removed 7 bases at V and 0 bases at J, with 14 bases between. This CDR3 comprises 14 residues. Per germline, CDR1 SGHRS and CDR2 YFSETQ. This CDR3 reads CASCDLGDSYEQYF. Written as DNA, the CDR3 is TGCGCCAGCTGCGACCTAGGAGACTCCTACGAGCAGTACTTC. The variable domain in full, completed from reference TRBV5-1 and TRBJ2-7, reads KAGVTQTPRYLIKTRGQQVTLSCSPISGHRSVSWYQQTPGQGLQFLFEYFSETQRNKGNFPGRFSGRQFSNSRSEMNVSTLELGDSALYLCASCDLGDSYEQYFGPGTRLTVT.

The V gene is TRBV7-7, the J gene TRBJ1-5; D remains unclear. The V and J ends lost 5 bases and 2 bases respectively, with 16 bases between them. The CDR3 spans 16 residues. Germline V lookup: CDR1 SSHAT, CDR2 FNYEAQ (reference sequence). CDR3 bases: TGTGCCAGCAGCCGACTCAACCTTAGGGGCAATCAGCCCCAGCATTTT. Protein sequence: CASSRLNLRGNQPQHF.

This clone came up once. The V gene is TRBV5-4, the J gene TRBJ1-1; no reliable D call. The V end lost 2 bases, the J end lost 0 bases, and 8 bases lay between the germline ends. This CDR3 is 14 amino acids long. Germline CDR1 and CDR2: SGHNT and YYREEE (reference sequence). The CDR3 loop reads CASSFGQVNTEAFF. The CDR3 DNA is TGTGCCAGCAGCTTTGGGCAGGTGAACACTGAAGCTTTCTTT.

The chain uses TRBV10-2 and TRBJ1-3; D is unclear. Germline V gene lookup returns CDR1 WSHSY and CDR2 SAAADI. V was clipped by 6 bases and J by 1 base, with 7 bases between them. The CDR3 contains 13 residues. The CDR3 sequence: CASRGPSGNTIYF. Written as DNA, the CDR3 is TGCGCCAGCAGAGGGCCGTCTGGAAACACCATATATTTT.

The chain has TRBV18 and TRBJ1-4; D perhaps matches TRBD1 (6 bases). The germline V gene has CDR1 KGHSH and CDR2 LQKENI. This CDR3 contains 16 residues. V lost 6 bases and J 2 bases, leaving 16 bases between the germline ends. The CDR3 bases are TGTGCCAGCTCCCCCTTCGGAAGGGGGACTAATGAAAAACTGTTTTTT. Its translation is CASSPFGRGTNEKLFF.

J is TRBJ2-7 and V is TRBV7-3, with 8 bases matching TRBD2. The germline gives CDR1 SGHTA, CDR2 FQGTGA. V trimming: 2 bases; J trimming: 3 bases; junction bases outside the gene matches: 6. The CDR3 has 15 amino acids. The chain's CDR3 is CASSLGKGLVYEQYF. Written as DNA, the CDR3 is TGTGCCAGCAGCTTAGGGAAGGGACTAGTCTACGAGCAGTACTTC. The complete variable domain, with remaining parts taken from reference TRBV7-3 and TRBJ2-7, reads GAGVSQTPSNKVTEKGKYVELRCDPISGHTALYWYRQSLGQGPEFLIYFQGTGAADDSGLPNDRFFAVRPEGSVSTLKIQRTERGDSAVYLCASSLGKGLVYEQYFGPGTRLTVT.

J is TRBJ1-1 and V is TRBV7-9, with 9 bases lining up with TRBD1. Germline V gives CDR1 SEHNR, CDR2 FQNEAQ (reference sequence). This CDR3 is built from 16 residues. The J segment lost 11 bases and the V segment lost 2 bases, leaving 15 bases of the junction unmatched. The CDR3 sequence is CASSLSSDTGGQYAFF. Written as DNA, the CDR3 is TGTGCCAGCAGCTTATCGAGTGACACAGGGGGCCAGTATGCTTTCTTT.

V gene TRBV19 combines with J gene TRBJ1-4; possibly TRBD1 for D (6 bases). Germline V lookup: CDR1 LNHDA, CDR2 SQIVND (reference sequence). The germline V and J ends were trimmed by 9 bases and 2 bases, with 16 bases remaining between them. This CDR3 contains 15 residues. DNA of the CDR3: TGTGCCAGCAAGGTGGGGGGCGCGACTAATGAAAAACTGTTTTTT. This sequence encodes CASKVGGATNEKLFF.

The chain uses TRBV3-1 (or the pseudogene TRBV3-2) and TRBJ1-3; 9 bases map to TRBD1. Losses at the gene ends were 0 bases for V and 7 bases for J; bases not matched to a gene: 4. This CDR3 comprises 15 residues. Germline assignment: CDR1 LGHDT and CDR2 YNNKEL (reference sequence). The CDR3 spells CASSQDTGQGNTIYF. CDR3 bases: TGTGCCAGCAGCCAAGATACCGGACAGGGGAACACCATATATTTT.

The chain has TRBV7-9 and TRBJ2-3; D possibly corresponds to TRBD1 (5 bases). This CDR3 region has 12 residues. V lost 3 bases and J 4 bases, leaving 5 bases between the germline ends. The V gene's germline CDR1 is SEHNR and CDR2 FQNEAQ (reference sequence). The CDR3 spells CASSLGPDTQYF. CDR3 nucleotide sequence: TGTGCCAGCAGCTTGGGGCCAGATACGCAGTATTTT.

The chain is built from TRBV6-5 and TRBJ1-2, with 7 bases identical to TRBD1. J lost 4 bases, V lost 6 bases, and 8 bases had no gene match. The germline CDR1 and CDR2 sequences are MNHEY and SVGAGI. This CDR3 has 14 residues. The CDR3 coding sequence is TGTGCCAGCAGCAGGACCCGACAGGGCTATGGCTACACCTTC. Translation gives CASSRTRQGYGYTF.

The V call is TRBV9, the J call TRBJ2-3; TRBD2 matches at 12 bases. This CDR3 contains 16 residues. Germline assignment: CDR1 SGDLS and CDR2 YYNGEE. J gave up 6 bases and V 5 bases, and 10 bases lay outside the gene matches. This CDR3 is CASSTSSGGAFDTQYF. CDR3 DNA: TGTGCCAGCAGTACCTCTAGCGGGGGGGCGTTTGATACGCAGTATTTT.